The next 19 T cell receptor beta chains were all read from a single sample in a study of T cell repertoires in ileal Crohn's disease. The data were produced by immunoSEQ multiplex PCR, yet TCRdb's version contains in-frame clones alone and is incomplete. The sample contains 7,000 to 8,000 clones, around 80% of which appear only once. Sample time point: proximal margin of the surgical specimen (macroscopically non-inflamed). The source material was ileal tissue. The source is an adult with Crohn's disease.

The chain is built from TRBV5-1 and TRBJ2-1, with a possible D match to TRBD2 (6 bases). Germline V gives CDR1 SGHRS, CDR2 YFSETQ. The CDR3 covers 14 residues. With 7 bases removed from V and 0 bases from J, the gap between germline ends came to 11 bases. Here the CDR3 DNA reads TGCGCCAGCTGGGAGGACCCCTCCTACAATGAGCAGTTCTTC. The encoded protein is CASWEDPSYNEQFF.

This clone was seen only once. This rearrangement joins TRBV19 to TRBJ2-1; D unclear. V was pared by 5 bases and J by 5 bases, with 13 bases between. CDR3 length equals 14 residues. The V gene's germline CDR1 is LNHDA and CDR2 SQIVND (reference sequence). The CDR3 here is CASSVRSPNNEQFF. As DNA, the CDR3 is TGTGCCAGTAGTGTCAGGAGTCCGAACAATGAGCAGTTCTTC.

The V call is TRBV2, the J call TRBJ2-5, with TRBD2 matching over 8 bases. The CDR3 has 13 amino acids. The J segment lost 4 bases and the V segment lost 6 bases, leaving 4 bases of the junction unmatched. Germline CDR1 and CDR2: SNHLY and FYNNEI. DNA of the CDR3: TGTGCCAGCAGAGGGACTAGAGGAGAGACCCAGTACTTC. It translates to CASRGTRGETQYF. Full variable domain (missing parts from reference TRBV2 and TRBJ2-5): EPEVTQTPSHQVTQMGQEVILRCVPISNHLYFYWYRQILGQKVEFLVSFYNNEISEKSEIFDDQFSVERPDGSNFTLKIRSTKLEDSAMYFCASRGTRGETQYFGPGTRLLVL.

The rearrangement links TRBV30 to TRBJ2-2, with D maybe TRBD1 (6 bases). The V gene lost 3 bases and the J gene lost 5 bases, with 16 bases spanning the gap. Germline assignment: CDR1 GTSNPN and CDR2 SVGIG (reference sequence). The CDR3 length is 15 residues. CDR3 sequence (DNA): TGTGCCTGGAGCCAGGGGTTTGATCGTACCGGGGAGCTGTTTTTT. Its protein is CAWSQGFDRTGELFF.

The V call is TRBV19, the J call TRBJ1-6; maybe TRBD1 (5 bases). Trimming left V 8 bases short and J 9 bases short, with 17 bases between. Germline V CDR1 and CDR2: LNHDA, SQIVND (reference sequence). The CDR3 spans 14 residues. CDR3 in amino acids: CASWDLRYGSPLHF. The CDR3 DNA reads TGTGCCAGTTGGGACCTCCGTTACGGTTCACCCCTCCACTTT.

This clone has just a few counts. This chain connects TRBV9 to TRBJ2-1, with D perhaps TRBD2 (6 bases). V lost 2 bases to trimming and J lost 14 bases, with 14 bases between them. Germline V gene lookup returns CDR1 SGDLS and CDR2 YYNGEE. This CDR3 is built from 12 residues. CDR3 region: CASSVGTAGKFF. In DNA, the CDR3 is TGTGCCAGCAGCGTGGGGACGGCGGGAAAGTTCTTC.

The CDR3 DNA is TGTGCCAGCAGCAAAGGAAAGTCGGGACAGGGGGGGCCTCCGGGCACAGATACGCAGTATTTT. This gives the protein CASSKGKSGQGGPPGTDTQYF. The chain links TRBV21-1 to TRBJ2-3; the table's D call, TRBD1, was not checked against the DNA. TRBV21-1 has pseudogene status. The CDR3 consists of 21 residues.

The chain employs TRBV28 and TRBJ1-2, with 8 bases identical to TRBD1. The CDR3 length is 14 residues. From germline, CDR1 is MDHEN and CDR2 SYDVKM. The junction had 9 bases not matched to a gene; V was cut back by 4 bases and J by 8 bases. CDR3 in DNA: TGTGCCAGCAGTTCCACCCGGACAGGGTCAGGCTACACCTTC. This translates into CASSSTRTGSGYTF.

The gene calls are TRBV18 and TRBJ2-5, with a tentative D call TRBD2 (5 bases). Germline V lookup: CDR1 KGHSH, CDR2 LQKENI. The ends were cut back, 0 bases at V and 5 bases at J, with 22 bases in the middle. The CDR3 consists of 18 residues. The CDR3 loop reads CASSPPKKDPERRETQYF. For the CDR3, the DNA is TGTGCCAGCTCACCACCAAAAAAGGACCCCGAACGGAGGGAGACCCAGTACTTC. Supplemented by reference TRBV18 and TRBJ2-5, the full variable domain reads NAGVMQNPRHLVRRRGQEARLRCSPMKGHSHVYWYRQLPEEGLKFMVYLQKENIIDESGMPKERFSAEFPKEGPSILRIQQVVRGDSAAYFCASSPPKKDPERRETQYFGPGTRLLVL.

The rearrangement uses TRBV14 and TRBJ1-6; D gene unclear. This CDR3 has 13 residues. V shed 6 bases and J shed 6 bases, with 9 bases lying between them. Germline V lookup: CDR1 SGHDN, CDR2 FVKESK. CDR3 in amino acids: CASSPEVNSPLHF. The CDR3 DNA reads TGTGCCAGCAGTCCAGAGGTTAATTCACCCCTCCACTTT.

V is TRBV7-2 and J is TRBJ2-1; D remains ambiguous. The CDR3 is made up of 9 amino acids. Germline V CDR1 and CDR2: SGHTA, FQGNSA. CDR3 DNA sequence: TGTGCGTTTGGGTCAAGGCCTTTCTTC. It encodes CAFGSRPFF.

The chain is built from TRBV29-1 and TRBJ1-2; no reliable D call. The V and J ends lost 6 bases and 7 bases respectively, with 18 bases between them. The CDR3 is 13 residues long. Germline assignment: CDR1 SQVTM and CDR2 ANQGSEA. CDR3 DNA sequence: TGCAGCGTGGGGTTGGATTCTGCCGTTGGCTACACCTTC. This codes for CSVGLDSAVGYTF.

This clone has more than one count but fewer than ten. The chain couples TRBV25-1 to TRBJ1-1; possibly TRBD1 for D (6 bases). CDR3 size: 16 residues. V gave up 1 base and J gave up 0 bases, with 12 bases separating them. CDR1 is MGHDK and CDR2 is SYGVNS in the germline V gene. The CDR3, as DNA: TGTGCCAGCAGTGAATTGACCAGGACAGTGAACACTGAAGCTTTCTTT. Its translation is CASSELTRTVNTEAFF.

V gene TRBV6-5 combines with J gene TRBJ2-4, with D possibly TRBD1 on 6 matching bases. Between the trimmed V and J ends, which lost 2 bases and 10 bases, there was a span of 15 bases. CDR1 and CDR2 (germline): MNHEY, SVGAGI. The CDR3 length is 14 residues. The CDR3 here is CASSYLRDKGIQYF. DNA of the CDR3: TGTGCCAGCAGTTACCTACGGGACAAGGGGATTCAGTACTTC.

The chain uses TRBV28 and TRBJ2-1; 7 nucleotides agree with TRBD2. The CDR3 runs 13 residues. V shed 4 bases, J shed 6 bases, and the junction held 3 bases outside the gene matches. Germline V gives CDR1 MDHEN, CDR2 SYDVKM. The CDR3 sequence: CASSSGLVNEQFF. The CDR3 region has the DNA TGTGCCAGCAGTTCCGGACTAGTCAATGAGCAGTTCTTC. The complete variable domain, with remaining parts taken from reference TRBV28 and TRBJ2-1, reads DVKVTQSSRYLVKRTGEKVFLECVQDMDHENMFWYRQDPGLGLRLIYFSYDVKMKEKGDIPEGYSVSREKKERFSLILESASTNQTSMYLCASSSGLVNEQFFGPGTRLTVL.

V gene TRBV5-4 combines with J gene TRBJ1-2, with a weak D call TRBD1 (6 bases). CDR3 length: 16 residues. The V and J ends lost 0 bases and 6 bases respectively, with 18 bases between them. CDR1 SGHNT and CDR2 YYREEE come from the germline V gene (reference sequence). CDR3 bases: TGTGCCAGCAGCTTGGAACAGGGACGCGCCTTTAATGGCTACACCTTC. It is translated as CASSLEQGRAFNGYTF.

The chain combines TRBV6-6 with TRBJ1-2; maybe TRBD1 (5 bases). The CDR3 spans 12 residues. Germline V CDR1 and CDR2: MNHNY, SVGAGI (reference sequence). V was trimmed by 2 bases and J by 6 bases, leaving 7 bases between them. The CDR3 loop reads CASSYPRDGYTF. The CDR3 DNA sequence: TGTGCCAGCAGTTACCCCAGGGATGGCTACACCTTC.

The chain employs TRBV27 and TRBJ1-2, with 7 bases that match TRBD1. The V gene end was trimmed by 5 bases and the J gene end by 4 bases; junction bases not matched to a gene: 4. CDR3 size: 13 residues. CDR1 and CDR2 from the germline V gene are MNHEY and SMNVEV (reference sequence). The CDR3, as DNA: TGTGCCAGCAGTGTAGACAGGGCCTATGGCTACACCTTC. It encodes CASSVDRAYGYTF.

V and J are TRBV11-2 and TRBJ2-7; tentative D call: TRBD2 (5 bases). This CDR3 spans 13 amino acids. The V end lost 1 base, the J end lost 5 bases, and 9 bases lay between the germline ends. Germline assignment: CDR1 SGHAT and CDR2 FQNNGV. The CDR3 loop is CASSLGLGDEQYF. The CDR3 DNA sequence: TGTGCCAGCAGCTTAGGGCTCGGGGACGAGCAGTACTTC.